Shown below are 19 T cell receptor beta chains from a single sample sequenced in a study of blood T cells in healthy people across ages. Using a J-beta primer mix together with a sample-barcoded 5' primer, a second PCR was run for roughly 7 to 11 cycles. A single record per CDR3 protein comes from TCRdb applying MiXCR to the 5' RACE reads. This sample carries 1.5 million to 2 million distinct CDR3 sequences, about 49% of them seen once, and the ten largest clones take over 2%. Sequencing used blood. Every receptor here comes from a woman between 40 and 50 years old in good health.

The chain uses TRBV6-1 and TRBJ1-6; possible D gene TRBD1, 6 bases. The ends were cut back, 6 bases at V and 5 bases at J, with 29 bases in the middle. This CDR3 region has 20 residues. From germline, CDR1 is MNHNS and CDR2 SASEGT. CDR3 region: CASSPSARDNPKDHNSPLHF. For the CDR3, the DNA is TGTGCCAGCAGCCCCTCGGCCCGGGACAACCCAAAGGACCATAATTCACCCCTCCACTTT.

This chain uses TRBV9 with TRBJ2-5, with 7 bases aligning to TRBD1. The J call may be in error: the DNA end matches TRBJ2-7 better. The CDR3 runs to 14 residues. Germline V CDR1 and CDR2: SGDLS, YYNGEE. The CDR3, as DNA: TGTGCCAGCAGCGCTAGGTCGACAGGGACCGAGCAGTACTTC. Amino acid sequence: CASSARSTGTEQYF.

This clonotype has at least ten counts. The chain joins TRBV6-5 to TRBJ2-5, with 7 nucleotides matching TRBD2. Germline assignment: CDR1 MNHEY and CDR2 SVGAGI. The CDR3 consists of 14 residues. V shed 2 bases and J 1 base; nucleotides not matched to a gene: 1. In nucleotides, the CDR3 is TGTGCCAGCAGTTACGGGGGGGGCCAAGAGACCCAGTACTTC. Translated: CASSYGGGQETQYF.

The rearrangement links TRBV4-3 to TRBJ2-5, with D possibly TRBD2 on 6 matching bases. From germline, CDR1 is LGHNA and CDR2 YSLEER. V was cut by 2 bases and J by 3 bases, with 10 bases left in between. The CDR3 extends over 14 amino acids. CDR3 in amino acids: CASSQTIAEETQYF. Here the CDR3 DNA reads TGCGCCAGCAGCCAAACCATAGCGGAAGAGACCCAGTACTTC.

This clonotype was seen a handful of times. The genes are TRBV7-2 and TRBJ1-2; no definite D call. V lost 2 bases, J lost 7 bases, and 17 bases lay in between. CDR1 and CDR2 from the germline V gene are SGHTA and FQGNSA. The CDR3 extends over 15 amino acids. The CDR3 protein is CASSLSRWYLGGYTF. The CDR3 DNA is TGTGCCAGCAGCTTATCACGATGGTACCTCGGTGGCTACACCTTC.

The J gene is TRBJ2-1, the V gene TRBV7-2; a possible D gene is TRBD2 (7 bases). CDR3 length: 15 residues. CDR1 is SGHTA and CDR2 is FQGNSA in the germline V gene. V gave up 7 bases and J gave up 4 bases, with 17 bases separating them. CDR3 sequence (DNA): TGTGCCAGCATCCTAGGGGGGGCCGGGTACAATGAGCAGTTCTTC. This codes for CASILGGAGYNEQFF.

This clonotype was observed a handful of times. The chain's CDR3 is CASSLGRGSQYF. The CDR3 nucleotides read TGTGCCAGCAGCTTAGGGAGGGGATCTCAGTACTTC. This chain uses TRBV13 with TRBJ2-4, with D perhaps matching TRBD1 or TRBD2 (5 bases each). Between the trimmed V and J ends, which lost 0 bases and 12 bases, there was a span of 9 bases. The CDR3 has 12 residues. The germline gives CDR1 PRHDT, CDR2 FYEKMQ (reference sequence).

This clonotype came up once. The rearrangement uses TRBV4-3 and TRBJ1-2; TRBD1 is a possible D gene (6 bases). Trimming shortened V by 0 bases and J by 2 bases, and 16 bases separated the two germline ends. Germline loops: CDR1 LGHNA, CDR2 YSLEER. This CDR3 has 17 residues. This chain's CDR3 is CASSQDVGGSQNYGYTF. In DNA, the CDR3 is TGCGCCAGCAGCCAAGACGTTGGGGGCAGCCAGAACTATGGCTACACCTTC.

CDR3 in amino acids: CASSKGFQPQHF. The CDR3 DNA sequence: TGTGCCAGCAGTAAAGGGTTCCAGCCCCAGCATTTT. This sequence joins TRBV12-3 or TRBV12-4 and TRBJ1-5, with D hard to call. Trimming stripped 5 bases from V and 7 bases from J, with 9 bases between. This CDR3 spans 12 amino acids.

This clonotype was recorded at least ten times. As DNA, the CDR3 is TGCAGCGTTGAAGGGAAACAAGGCTACGAGCAGTACTTC. Translation: CSVEGKQGYEQYF. This rearrangement joins TRBV29-1 to TRBJ2-7, with D uncertain. CDR3 length: 13 amino acids. CDR1 and CDR2 from the germline V gene are SQVTM and ANQGSEA. V lost 1 base, J lost 3 bases, and 10 bases lay in between.

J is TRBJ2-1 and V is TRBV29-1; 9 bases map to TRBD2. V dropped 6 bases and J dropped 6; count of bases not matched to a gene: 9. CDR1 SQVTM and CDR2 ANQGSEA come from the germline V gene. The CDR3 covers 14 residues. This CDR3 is CSVPAGGALNEQFF. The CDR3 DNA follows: TGCAGCGTACCAGCGGGGGGAGCCCTCAATGAGCAGTTCTTC.

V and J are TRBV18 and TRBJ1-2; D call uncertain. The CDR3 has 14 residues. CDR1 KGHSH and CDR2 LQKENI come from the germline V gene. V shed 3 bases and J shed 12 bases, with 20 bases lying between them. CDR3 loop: CASSPRDPRLGDTF. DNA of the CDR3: TGTGCCAGCTCACCCCGGGATCCCCGCTTGGGTGACACCTTC.

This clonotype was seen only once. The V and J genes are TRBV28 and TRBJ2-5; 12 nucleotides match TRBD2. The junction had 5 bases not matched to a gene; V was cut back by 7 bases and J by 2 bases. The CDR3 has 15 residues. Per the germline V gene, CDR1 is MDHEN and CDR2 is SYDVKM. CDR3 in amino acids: CASTTSGGRQETQYF. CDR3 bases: TGTGCCAGCACAACTAGCGGGGGGCGTCAAGAGACCCAGTACTTC.

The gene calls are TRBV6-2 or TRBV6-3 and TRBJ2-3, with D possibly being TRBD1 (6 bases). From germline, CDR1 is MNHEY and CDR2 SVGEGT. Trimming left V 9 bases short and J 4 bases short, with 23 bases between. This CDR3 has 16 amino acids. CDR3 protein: CASGGHSVSSPDTQYF. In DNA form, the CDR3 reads TGTGCCAGTGGGGGACATTCTGTGTCTTCCCCAGATACGCAGTATTTT.

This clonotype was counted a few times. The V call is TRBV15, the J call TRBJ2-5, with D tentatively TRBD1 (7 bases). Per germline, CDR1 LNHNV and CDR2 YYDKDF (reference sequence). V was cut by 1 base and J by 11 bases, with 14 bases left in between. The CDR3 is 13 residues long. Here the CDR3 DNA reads TGTGCCACCAGCAGAGTTGGCCCAGGGGGGCAGTACTTC. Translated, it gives CATSRVGPGGQYF.

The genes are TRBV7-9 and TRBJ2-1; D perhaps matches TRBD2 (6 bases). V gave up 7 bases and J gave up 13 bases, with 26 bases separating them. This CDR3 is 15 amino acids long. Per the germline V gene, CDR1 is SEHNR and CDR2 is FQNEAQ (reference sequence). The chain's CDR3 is CASIRGQGGGETQFF. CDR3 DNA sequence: TGTGCCAGCATTAGAGGCCAGGGAGGCGGAGAGACCCAGTTCTTC. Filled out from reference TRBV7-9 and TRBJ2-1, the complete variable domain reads DTGVSQNPRHKITKRGQNVTFRCDPISEHNRLYWYRQTLGQGPEFLTYFQNEAQLEKSRLLSDRFSAERPKGSFSTLEIQRTEQGDSAMYLCASIRGQGGGETQFFGPGTRLTVL.

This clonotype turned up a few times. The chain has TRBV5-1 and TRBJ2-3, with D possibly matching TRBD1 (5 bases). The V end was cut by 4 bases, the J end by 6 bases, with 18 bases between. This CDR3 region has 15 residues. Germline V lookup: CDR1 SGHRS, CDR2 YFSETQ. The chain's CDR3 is CASSPQGADGDTQYF. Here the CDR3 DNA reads TGCGCCAGCAGCCCGCAGGGTGCGGATGGGGATACGCAGTATTTT.

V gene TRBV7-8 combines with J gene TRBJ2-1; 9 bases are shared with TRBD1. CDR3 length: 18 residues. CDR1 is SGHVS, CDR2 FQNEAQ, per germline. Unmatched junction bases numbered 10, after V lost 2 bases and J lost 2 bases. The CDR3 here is CASSLNRGRSPPYNEQFF. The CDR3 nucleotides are TGTGCCAGCAGCTTAAACAGGGGGCGGTCCCCCCCCTACAATGAGCAGTTCTTC.

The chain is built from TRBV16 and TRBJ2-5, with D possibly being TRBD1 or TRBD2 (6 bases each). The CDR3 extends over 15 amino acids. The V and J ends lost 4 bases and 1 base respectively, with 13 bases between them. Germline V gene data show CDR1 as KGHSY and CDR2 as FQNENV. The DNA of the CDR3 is TGTGCCAGCAGCCCGATACAGGGAGGCCAAGAGACCCAGTACTTC. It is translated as CASSPIQGGQETQYF.